Listed here are 17 T cell receptor beta chains from one sample, sequenced in a study of T cell changes during pregnancy in multiple sclerosis. Using immunoSEQ multiplex PCR, the repertoire was profiled, and TCRdb retains in-frame clones only, with some absent. The data show 85,000 to 120,000 clones, roughly nine tenths seen once. The sample was peripheral blood, taken before pregnancy. These receptors all come from a female donor with multiple sclerosis, enrolled in a pregnancy study.

This chain links TRBV10-3 with TRBJ2-2; 7 bases match TRBD2. Per the germline V gene, CDR1 is ENHRY and CDR2 is SYGVKD. V gave up 11 bases and J gave up 0 bases; unmatched junction bases: 9. The CDR3 spans 15 residues. This CDR3 is CAGRPGGTNTGELFF. The CDR3 nucleotides read TGTGCCGGGAGGCCGGGAGGTACGAACACCGGGGAGCTGTTTTTT.

The CDR3 protein is CASSSQTGRYGYTF. CDR3 sequence (DNA): TGTGCCAGCAGCTCCCAGACAGGGAGGTATGGCTACACCTTC. V and J are TRBV9 and TRBJ1-2; 7 positions match TRBD1. Trimming removed 4 bases from V and 5 bases from J; junction bases left unmatched: 8. CDR3 size: 14 residues. Germline loops: CDR1 SGDLS, CDR2 YYNGEE.

J is TRBJ1-1 and V is TRBV29-1; tentative D call: TRBD1 (5 bases). This CDR3 comprises 15 residues. Trimming removed 4 bases from V and 4 bases from J, with 19 bases in between. In germline, CDR1 is SQVTM, CDR2 ANQGSEA. The CDR3 region is CSVAGGKGLGTEAFF. The CDR3, as DNA: TGCAGCGTTGCGGGGGGAAAAGGGTTGGGCACTGAAGCTTTCTTT.

The chain's CDR3 is CASSPSLSGIEQFF. CDR3 sequence (DNA): TGTGCCAGCTCACCAAGTTTGAGCGGGATTGAGCAGTTCTTC. The genes are TRBV18 and TRBJ2-1; 7 nucleotides agree with TRBD2. The CDR3 is 14 amino acids. V was pared by 2 bases and J by 9 bases, with 7 bases of the junction left unmatched. Germline assignment: CDR1 KGHSH and CDR2 LQKENI.

V and J are TRBV4-1 and TRBJ1-5; 8 positions match TRBD1. The CDR3 is made up of 18 amino acids. J lost 4 bases, V lost 1 base, and 12 bases had no gene match. Per germline, CDR1 MGHRA and CDR2 YSYEKL. CDR3 sequence: CASSQVGARGLGNQPQHF. The CDR3 region has the DNA TGCGCCAGCAGCCAAGTCGGGGCCAGGGGGCTCGGGAATCAGCCCCAGCATTTT.

The CDR3 loop is CASSLGRGRMPTDTQYF. DNA of the CDR3: TGTGCCAGCAGCTTAGGGCGAGGTCGGATGCCCACAGATACGCAGTATTTT. V and J are TRBV7-8 and TRBJ2-3; D is ambiguous. The CDR3 totals 17 residues. The ends were cut back, 1 base at V and 2 bases at J, with 16 bases in the middle. Germline V gene lookup returns CDR1 SGHVS and CDR2 FQNEAQ. The full variable domain, rest sourced from reference TRBV7-8 and TRBJ2-3, is GAGVSQSPRYKVAKRGQDVALRCDPISGHVSLFWYQQALGQGPEFLTYFQNEAQLDKSGLPSDRFFAERPEGSVSTLKIQRTQQEDSAVYLCASSLGRGRMPTDTQYFGPGTRLTVL.

This chain uses TRBV9 with TRBJ1-2, with 7 bases identical to TRBD1. The germline V gene has CDR1 SGDLS and CDR2 YYNGEE. There are 15 residues in the CDR3. The ends lost 0 bases at V and 0 bases at J; junction bases unmatched: 2. The CDR3 DNA reads as TGTGCCAGCAGCGTAGGGGGGACAGCTAACTATGGCTACACCTTC. Translated: CASSVGGTANYGYTF.

The chain employs TRBV18 and TRBJ1-3; 9 bases line up with TRBD1. This CDR3 spans 17 amino acids. The germline gives CDR1 KGHSH, CDR2 LQKENI. V dropped 2 bases and J dropped 3; count of bases not matched to a gene: 8. CDR3 sequence reads: CASSPEQGAYSGNTIYF. CDR3 nucleotide sequence: TGTGCCAGCTCACCAGAACAGGGGGCGTATAGTGGAAACACCATATATTTT.

This sequence joins TRBV7-9 and TRBJ1-4; no clear D gene. CDR1 SEHNR and CDR2 FQNEAQ come from the germline V gene (reference sequence). Trimming left V 2 bases short and J 5 bases short, with 6 bases between. CDR3 size: 13 residues. The CDR3: CASSLRENEKLFF. The CDR3 nucleotides are TGTGCCAGCAGCTTAAGGGAGAATGAAAAACTGTTTTTT.

The chain recombines TRBV4-2 with TRBJ2-7; D is perhaps TRBD2 (6 bases). The germline V and J ends were trimmed by 0 bases and 7 bases, with 16 bases remaining between them. The length of the CDR3 is 15 residues. Germline values: CDR1 LGHNA, CDR2 YNFKEQ. CDR3 loop: CASSQEGGGASEQYF. The DNA of the CDR3 is TGTGCCAGCAGCCAAGAGGGAGGAGGTGCAAGTGAGCAGTACTTC.

This clone appeared once. The CDR3 DNA reads TGTGCCAGCAGCCACGGGACCTACGAGCAGTACTTC. Its translation is CASSHGTYEQYF. The V and J genes are TRBV28 and TRBJ2-7; TRBD2 is a possible D gene (5 bases). V lost 6 bases and J lost 2, with 8 bases in between. The CDR3 runs to 12 residues. The germline gives CDR1 MDHEN, CDR2 SYDVKM.

This chain links TRBV29-1 with TRBJ2-1; 9 bases agree with TRBD2. Per the germline V gene, CDR1 is SQVTM and CDR2 is ANQGSEA. This CDR3 comprises 13 residues. J gave up 4 bases and V 2 bases, and 0 bases lay outside the gene matches. The CDR3 bases are TGCAGCGTTGAACTAGCGGGGTACAATGAGCAGTTCTTC. Its protein product is CSVELAGYNEQFF.

The V gene is TRBV27, the J gene TRBJ1-2; 10 nucleotides agree with TRBD1. V shed 7 bases and J 4 bases; nucleotides not matched to a gene: 15. The length of the CDR3 is 17 residues. The germline V gene has CDR1 MNHEY and CDR2 SMNVEV (reference sequence). The CDR3 here is CASKIAGTGEFVYGYTF. CDR3 bases: TGTGCCAGCAAAATAGCGGGGACAGGGGAATTTGTCTATGGCTACACCTTC.

The V and J genes are TRBV2 and TRBJ1-6; D might be TRBD1 (5 bases). The CDR3 is 15 residues long. Trimming stripped 3 bases from V and 4 bases from J, with 10 bases between. Germline-derived CDR1 and CDR2 are SNHLY and FYNNEI. CDR3 nucleotides: TGTGCCAGCAGTGAGTCGGGACTTTATAATTCACCCCTCCACTTT. This sequence encodes CASSESGLYNSPLHF.

In this sample, this clone turned up once. The CDR3: CASNWTSVSTDTQYF. In nucleotides, the CDR3 is TGTGCCAGCAACTGGACTAGCGTAAGCACAGATACGCAGTATTTT. The rearrangement links TRBV6-5 to TRBJ2-3, with 9 bases aligning to TRBD2. The germline V gene encodes CDR1 MNHEY and CDR2 SVGAGI. There are 15 residues in the CDR3. The trim removed 7 bases at V and 0 bases at J, leaving 5 bases unmatched.

This clone showed up just once. The V and J genes are TRBV9 and TRBJ2-7, with D tentatively TRBD2 (5 bases). Germline V gives CDR1 SGDLS, CDR2 YYNGEE. The V and J ends lost 0 bases and 5 bases respectively, with 15 bases between them. The CDR3 covers 15 residues. CDR3 sequence: CASSVDFRVGNEQYF. CDR3 coding DNA: TGTGCCAGCAGCGTAGATTTTCGGGTCGGGAACGAGCAGTACTTC.

The V gene is TRBV19, the J gene TRBJ1-5; a weak D match, TRBD1 (5 bases). Germline CDR1 is LNHDA and CDR2 is SQIVND (reference sequence). CDR3 size: 17 residues. V gave up 7 bases and J gave up 4 bases, with 23 bases separating them. This CDR3 reads CASTSWGARSANQPQHF. The CDR3, as DNA: TGTGCCAGTACCTCATGGGGCGCCCGGTCAGCGAATCAGCCCCAGCATTTT.